The present T cell receptor beta chain was sequenced within a study of cytomegalovirus exposure and HLA in healthy donors. Across the whole study: T cells numbering approximately 170 million yielded some 120 million unique TCR beta sequences in an earlier analysis.

The PCR used 60 Vbeta and 13 Jbeta primers. TCRdb's table, derived via immunoSEQ multiplex PCR, lists solely in-frame clones and lacks some. The data hold more than 150,000 clones, with 77% observed a single time. Study observations and caveats: A list of 164 TCR beta chains associated with cytomegalovirus was given. According to an earlier analysis, most TCR beta V segments yielded productive rearrangements about 87% or about 30% of the time.

The CDR3 consists of 16 residues. CDR1 is LGHNT, CDR2 FRNRAP, per germline. V lost 0 bases, J lost 7 bases, and 11 bases stayed unmatched. Comment on this clone: Its cognate antigen is unknown.

Each donor was healthy, and each was a bone marrow donor. The rearrangement joins TRBV12-5 to TRBJ1-1, with TRBD1 identical over 7 bases. The sample consisted of PBMCs. The sequence derives from a man between 18 and 35 years old in good health and CMV-seronegative. The CDR3 nucleotides are TGTGCTAGTGGTTTGGTAGTAGCAGGGGGTATTAGTGAAGCTTTCTTT. Translation: CASGLVVAGGISEAFF. Looking up the rest from reference TRBV12-5 and TRBJ1-1 gives the full variable domain: DARVTQTPRHKVTEMGQEVTMRCQPILGHNTVFWYRQTMMQGLELLAYFRNRAPLDDSGMPKDRFSAEMPDATLATLKIQPSEPRDSAVYFCASGLVVAGGISEAFFGQGTRLTVV.